These T cell receptor beta chains were read from a single sample in a study of T-cell reconstitution after alpha-beta-depleted transplantation in children. Each CDR3 protein is one row after TCRdb ran MiXCR on the PCR reads. The sample consists of 500,000 to 750,000 distinct CDR3 sequences, around 27% of them appearing once. Specimen: PBMCs, collected before TCRalphabeta/CD19-depleted stem cell transplant. The receptor source for this set is a boy younger than two with Wiskott-Aldrich syndrome, due to receive a stem cell transplant. The CDR3 runs from the conserved cysteine through the conserved F or W. D genes are given only for firm matches. Part of the rows lack a size; the others show once, few, many or a class for expanded clones.

cdr3_nt cdr3_aa clone_size v_call d_call j_call
TGTGCCAGCAGCATCGACAGGAGAACGGATACGCAGTATTTT CASSIDRRTDTQYF . TRBV5-6 . TRBJ2-3
TGCAGTGCTAGATCCGGGACTAGCGGGAACACAGATACGCAGTATTTT CSARSGTSGNTDTQYF many TRBV20-1 TRBD2 TRBJ2-3
TGTGCCTGCCTTTCCGGAAACTATGGCTACACCTTC CACLSGNYGYTF . TRBV30 . TRBJ1-2
TGCAGCGTCGGGTCCCTTCTAGGGTACGAGCAGTACTTC CSVGSLLGYEQYF . TRBV29-1 . TRBJ2-7
TGTGCCAGCAGGCCAGATTCGACAGGGTCCGAGCAGTACTTC CASRPDSTGSEQYF few TRBV28 TRBD1 TRBJ2-7
TGTGCCAGCAGTGCGAATTGGGGCGGGAGAAAGTACGAGCAGTACTTC CASSANWGGRKYEQYF few TRBV27 TRBD2 TRBJ2-7
TGTGCCAGCAGCCAGATCAGGGGGGCAGAGACCCAGTACTTC CASSQIRGAETQYF few TRBV5-5 . TRBJ2-5
TGTGCCAGCAGTTTTGACAGGTTTGATGGCTACACCTTC CASSFDRFDGYTF . TRBV12-3/TRBV12-4 . TRBJ1-2
TGTGCCAGCCTCACCCTAGCACCTCAGGGGTACAATGAGCAGTTCTTC CASLTLAPQGYNEQFF . TRBV11-2 . TRBJ2-1
TGCGCCAGCAGCGAAACACAAGTTCTCCAAGAGACCCAGTACTTC CASSETQVLQETQYF few TRBV5-1 . TRBJ2-5
TGTGCCACCAGCAGAGAGGGGTCCAGGGTCGATCAGCCCCAGCATTTT CATSREGSRVDQPQHF few TRBV15 . TRBJ1-5
TGTGCCAGCAGCCCAAAGGGAGGGACAGATACGCAGTATTTT CASSPKGGTDTQYF . TRBV7-9 TRBD2 TRBJ2-3
TGTGCCAGCAGCTTATCCCACGACAGGGGGCTTACTGAAGCTTTCTTT CASSLSHDRGLTEAFF . TRBV7-6 TRBD1 TRBJ1-1
TGCGCCAGCAGCTGGGCCCAACAGGGGACGAATTCACCCCTCCACTTT CASSWAQQGTNSPLHF few TRBV5-1 TRBD1 TRBJ1-6
TGTGCCAGCAGTTACCGTCCCGGGACATCCTACACAGATACGCAGTATTTT CASSYRPGTSYTDTQYF . TRBV6-5 . TRBJ2-3
TGTGCCAGCAGTCGGACTAGCGGGAGGTACGAGCAGTACTTC CASSRTSGRYEQYF few TRBV28 TRBD2 TRBJ2-7
TGCGCCAGCAGCCAAGGAGGGGGCTATGAAAAACTGTTTTTT CASSQGGGYEKLFF few TRBV4-1 TRBD1 TRBJ1-4
TGCGCCAGCAGCTTGGCCTCTTGGGGAAACACCGGGGAGCTGTTTTTT CASSLASWGNTGELFF few TRBV5-1 . TRBJ2-2
TGCGCCAGCAGCTTGGTTCCCCACAGGGACAGGGGCTCCTACGAGCAGTACTTC CASSLVPHRDRGSYEQYF few TRBV5-1 TRBD1 TRBJ2-7
TGCGCCAGCAGGACTAGCGTTGAGCAGTTCTTC CASRTSVEQFF many TRBV5-1 TRBD2 TRBJ2-1
TGTGCCAGCAGCCCTTTCATGGGGGCTAGAGAGTTCTTC CASSPFMGAREFF . TRBV5-8 . TRBJ2-1
TGCGCCAGCAGCTTGGGTACTAGCGGGAGTTCTAGCACAGATACGCAGTATTTT CASSLGTSGSSSTDTQYF . TRBV5-1 TRBD2 TRBJ2-3
TGTGCCAGCAGGGGTGCGCTCCCAGTCTACGAGCAGTACTTC CASRGALPVYEQYF . TRBV12-3/TRBV12-4 . TRBJ2-7
TGTGCCAGCAGTGCCCGACTAGCGGGAGTAGGGGAGCAGTACTTC CASSARLAGVGEQYF . TRBV12-3/TRBV12-4 TRBD2 TRBJ2-7
TGTGCCACCAGCATACCCGGGACAACTTCCTACAATGAGCAGTTCTTC CATSIPGTTSYNEQFF . TRBV24-1 . TRBJ2-1